Below, 32 T cell receptor beta chains from the same sample are listed, as sequenced in a study of blood T cell repertoires in COVID-19. The method was immunoSEQ multiplex PCR; TCRdb's version includes in-frame clones alone and lacks a portion of them. This sample carries around 100,000 clones, 80% to 90% of them seen once, and the ten largest clones take 15% to 20%. The sample was peripheral blood. These receptors all stem from a human donor in a cohort sampled during active COVID-19.

This rearrangement joins TRBV4-1 to TRBJ2-5; 11 nucleotides agree with TRBD2. The germline V gene has CDR1 MGHRA and CDR2 YSYEKL. The CDR3 covers 17 residues. V shed 1 base and J 5 bases; nucleotides not matched to a gene: 9. The CDR3 region is CASSQAVLAGGEETQYF. The CDR3 DNA sequence: TGCGCCAGCAGCCAAGCCGTCCTAGCGGGAGGTGAGGAGACCCAGTACTTC.

V and J are TRBV19 and TRBJ2-1; 7 nucleotides align to TRBD2. V shed 5 bases, J shed 4 bases, and the junction held 11 bases outside the gene matches. The V gene's germline CDR1 is LNHDA and CDR2 SQIVND (reference sequence). This CDR3 has 16 amino acids. The CDR3 nucleotides are TGTGCCAGTAGTGGCTGGGACTACCGAAGGTACAATGAGCAGTTCTTC. It is translated as CASSGWDYRRYNEQFF.

V gene TRBV2 combines with J gene TRBJ2-1; 11 bases are a match to TRBD2. The junction had 13 bases not matched to a gene; V was cut back by 3 bases and J by 12 bases. The CDR3 sequence is 16 residues long. Germline assignment: CDR1 SNHLY and CDR2 FYNNEI. The CDR3: CASSDSRTSGREVQFF. As DNA, the CDR3 is TGTGCCAGCAGTGATTCCCGCACTAGCGGGAGAGAAGTGCAGTTCTTC.

The rearrangement joins TRBV19 to TRBJ2-7, with D tentatively TRBD2 (5 bases). CDR3 size: 12 residues. Germline V gene sequence: CDR1 LNHDA, CDR2 SQIVND (reference sequence). V was cut by 10 bases and J by 5 bases, with 15 bases left in between. CDR3 in DNA: TGTGCCACCACAACTAGAATGAACGAGCAGTACTTC. As protein: CATTTRMNEQYF.

The gene calls are TRBV9 and TRBJ2-5; D is undetermined. The CDR3 has 15 amino acids. Germline values: CDR1 SGDLS, CDR2 YYNGEE. The V end lost 0 bases, the J end lost 2 bases, and 11 bases lay between the germline ends. The CDR3 DNA is TGTGCCAGCAGCGTAGCCGGAGCACATCAAGAGACCCAGTACTTC. Protein sequence: CASSVAGAHQETQYF.

The chain recombines TRBV21-1 with TRBJ2-5; TRBD1, the D gene given by the table, was not confirmed from the DNA. TRBV21-1 is marked as a pseudogene. The CDR3 spans 19 residues. CDR3 in DNA: TGTGCCAGCAGCATAAAAGGACAGGCGGAACCGCAAAAAGAAGAGACCCAGTACTTC. Translation: CASSIKGQAEPQKEETQYF.

V and J are TRBV6-1 and TRBJ2-4; D might be TRBD2 (6 bases). Trimming took off 2 bases at V and 5 bases at J, with 13 bases between the two ends. Germline V CDR1 and CDR2: MNHNS, SASEGT. The CDR3 is 15 amino acids. CDR3 bases: TGTGCCAGCAGTGAATCTACTAGCATCCAAAACATTCAGTACTTC. It specifies CASSESTSIQNIQYF.

The chain carries TRBV7-2 and TRBJ1-1; no reliable D call. V lost 4 bases and J 2 bases, leaving 17 bases between the germline ends. Germline V CDR1 and CDR2: SGHTA, FQGNSA. The CDR3 consists of 16 residues. CDR3 amino acids: CASSSAGYGFNTEAFF. DNA of the CDR3: TGTGCCAGCAGCTCCGCCGGGTACGGGTTTAACACTGAAGCTTTCTTT.

The chain combines TRBV15 with TRBJ1-1, with no clear D. The V gene's germline CDR1 is LNHNV and CDR2 YYDKDF (reference sequence). The CDR3 has 15 residues. V dropped 5 bases and J dropped 5 bases, with 18 bases sitting between them. The CDR3 DNA follows: TGTGCCACCAGCCATAGGAGAGGGTTCGGAACTGAAGCTTTCTTT. Translated, it gives CATSHRRGFGTEAFF.

This chain joins TRBV3-1 (or the pseudogene TRBV3-2) and TRBJ1-4; D call uncertain. This CDR3 has 16 residues. In germline, CDR1 is LGHDT, CDR2 YNNKEL (reference sequence). Between the trimmed V and J ends, which lost 0 bases and 0 bases, there was a span of 8 bases. CDR3 sequence: CASSQDRGPTNEKLFF. The CDR3 coding sequence is TGTGCCAGCAGCCAAGATAGAGGGCCAACTAATGAAAAACTGTTTTTT.

V usage is TRBV5-4 and J usage is TRBJ2-3; 8 nucleotides align to TRBD2. After removal of 4 bases from V and 0 bases from J, the junction contained 4 bases not matched to a gene. The CDR3 runs to 15 residues. CDR1 and CDR2 from the germline V gene are SGHNT and YYREEE (reference sequence). The CDR3 nucleotides read TGTGCCAGCAGCCGGACTAGCTCTAGCACAGATACGCAGTATTTT. This translates into CASSRTSSSTDTQYF.

This chain uses TRBV6-2 or TRBV6-3 with TRBJ2-5, with a weak D call TRBD1 (5 bases). This CDR3 contains 16 residues. V was trimmed by 5 bases and J by 2 bases, leaving 18 bases between them. Germline CDR1 is MNHEY and CDR2 is SVGEGT. The CDR3 protein is CASSRPTGRFQETQYF. The DNA for the CDR3 is TGTGCCAGCAGTCGACCTACAGGACGGTTTCAAGAGACCCAGTACTTC.

V and J are TRBV27 and TRBJ1-4; 7 bases line up with TRBD1. Trimming took 2 bases from V and 6 from J; bases not matched to a gene: 12. CDR3 length equals 17 residues. Looked up from germline, CDR1 is MNHEY and CDR2 is SMNVEV (reference sequence). The CDR3 is CASSLARGRGLDEKLFF. DNA of the CDR3: TGTGCCAGCAGTTTAGCTCGTGGTAGGGGGCTCGATGAAAAACTGTTTTTT.

V gene TRBV6-6 combines with J gene TRBJ1-2; 7 positions match TRBD1. The ends lost 6 bases at V and 14 bases at J; junction bases unmatched: 12. The CDR3 contains 12 residues. Germline loops: CDR1 MNHNY, CDR2 SVGAGI (reference sequence). The CDR3 protein is CASSPSGQEETF. In DNA, the CDR3 is TGTGCCAGCAGCCCCTCCGGACAGGAAGAAACCTTC.

The chain employs TRBV21-1 and TRBJ1-6; the table names TRBD1, a call not compared with the DNA. TRBV21-1 is a pseudogene. The CDR3 has 16 amino acids. Here the CDR3 DNA reads TGTGCCAGCAGCAAGGACAGGGGGCCGAATAATTCACCCCTCCACTTT. It yields the protein CASSKDRGPNNSPLHF.

The chain links TRBV2 to TRBJ2-7, with a tentative D call TRBD1 (5 bases). Per germline, CDR1 SNHLY and CDR2 FYNNEI. Trimming left V 5 bases short and J 3 bases short, with 14 bases between. This CDR3 contains 14 residues. Written as DNA, the CDR3 is TGTGCCAGCAGTACCTTGACAGCCCTCTACGAGCAGTACTTC. Protein product: CASSTLTALYEQYF. Variable domain in full (rest from reference TRBV2 and TRBJ2-7): EPEVTQTPSHQVTQMGQEVILRCVPISNHLYFYWYRQILGQKVEFLVSFYNNEISEKSEIFDDQFSVERPDGSNFTLKIRSTKLEDSAMYFCASSTLTALYEQYFGPGTRLTVT.

The rearrangement uses TRBV29-1 and TRBJ2-1; 14 bases are shared with TRBD2. This CDR3 contains 19 residues. Germline lookup yields CDR1 SQVTM and CDR2 ANQGSEA. J gave up 10 bases and V 3 bases, and 20 bases lay outside the gene matches. In DNA, the CDR3 is TGCAGCGTTGAGCACCCCCGGGACAGGGGACTAGCGGGAGTACAGGAGCAGTTCTTC. Its protein is CSVEHPRDRGLAGVQEQFF.

This rearrangement joins TRBV10-3 to TRBJ1-2, with 7 bases fitting TRBD1. Germline V CDR1 and CDR2: ENHRY, SYGVKD. The CDR3 is made up of 16 amino acids. V was clipped by 0 bases and J by 0 bases; unmatched bases: 4. CDR3 nucleotide sequence: TGTGCCATCAGTGAGTCATCCAGGGGGTCTAACTATGGCTACACCTTC. This gives the protein CAISESSRGSNYGYTF.

The chain carries TRBV19 and TRBJ2-7; possibly TRBD1 for D (6 bases). The length of the CDR3 is 15 residues. Trimming cost V 4 bases and J 2 bases, with 15 bases left between them. Germline CDR1 reads LNHDA; CDR2 reads SQIVND (reference sequence). In DNA, the CDR3 is TGTGCCAGTAGTACGTGGGGACACCGGACCTACGAGCAGTACTTC. Its translation: CASSTWGHRTYEQYF.

The rearrangement joins TRBV4-1 to TRBJ2-5, with TRBD2 matching over 7 bases. Germline V gene data show CDR1 as MGHRA and CDR2 as YSYEKL. V shed 3 bases and J 5 bases; nucleotides not matched to a gene: 9. CDR3 length: 15 residues. CDR3 DNA sequence: TGCGCCAGCAGCCAGGAAGGCGGGAGACGGGAGACCCAGTACTTC. Amino acid sequence: CASSQEGGRRETQYF.

This clone was counted once. This chain connects TRBV19 to TRBJ2-2; 12 nucleotides agree with TRBD2. With 7 bases clipped from V and 5 bases from J, the junction kept 14 bases outside the gene matches. The CDR3 covers 18 residues. Germline V lookup: CDR1 LNHDA, CDR2 SQIVND (reference sequence). In nucleotides, the CDR3 is TGTGCCAGTACCCACACCTCCCCGGGGACTAGCGGGACCGGGGAGCTGTTTTTT. Its translation is CASTHTSPGTSGTGELFF. The full variable domain, completed using reference TRBV19 and TRBJ2-2, is DGGITQSPKYLFRKEGQNVTLSCEQNLNHDAMYWYRQDPGQGLRLIYYSQIVNDFQKGDIAEGYSVSREKKESFPLTVTSAQKNPTAFYLCASTHTSPGTSGTGELFFGEGSRLTVL.

The chain is built from TRBV5-1 and TRBJ1-2, with no clear D. V lost 0 bases, J lost 4 bases, and 13 bases lay in between. The germline gives CDR1 SGHRS, CDR2 YFSETQ. CDR3 length: 15 residues. CDR3 coding DNA: TGCGCCAGCAGCTTGGGTCCGACAACCACCTATGGCTACACCTTC. This translates into CASSLGPTTTYGYTF. The variable domain in full, with the rest retrieved from reference TRBV5-1 and TRBJ1-2, is KAGVTQTPRYLIKTRGQQVTLSCSPISGHRSVSWYQQTPGQGLQFLFEYFSETQRNKGNFPGRFSGRQFSNSRSEMNVSTLELGDSALYLCASSLGPTTTYGYTFGSGTRLTVV.

The chain recombines TRBV4-2 with TRBJ1-5; D perhaps matches TRBD1 (5 bases). The V end lost 3 bases, the J end lost 6 bases, and 12 bases lay between the germline ends. Germline CDR1 reads LGHNA; CDR2 reads YNFKEQ. The CDR3 is made up of 14 amino acids. CDR3 nucleotides: TGTGCCAGCAGCCAGGACACCGGGAGTCAGCCCCAGCATTTT. Its protein product is CASSQDTGSQPQHF.

The rearrangement links TRBV4-1 to TRBJ2-1; 7 bases match TRBD2. Germline assignment: CDR1 MGHRA and CDR2 YSYEKL. With V trimmed by 4 bases and J by 2 bases, 11 bases remained unmatched. The CDR3 runs 17 residues. CDR3 in amino acids: CASSRTPSAGTYNEQFF. The CDR3 DNA is TGCGCCAGCAGCCGCACGCCCTCAGCGGGAACCTACAATGAGCAGTTCTTC.

This clone came up once. The V call is TRBV24-1, the J call TRBJ2-7, with TRBD1 matching over 10 bases. The V gene's germline CDR1 is KGHDR and CDR2 SFDVKD. V gave up 3 bases and J gave up 7 bases; unmatched junction bases: 11. The CDR3 is 16 amino acids. Written as DNA, the CDR3 is TGTGCCACCAGTGATCCACCGGGACAGGGGATTATAGAGCAGTACTTC. Translating it yields CATSDPPGQGIIEQYF.

The chain has TRBV6-2 or TRBV6-3 and TRBJ2-6, with D possibly TRBD2 on 5 matching bases. V dropped 0 bases and J dropped 3 bases, with 9 bases sitting between them. Looked up from germline, CDR1 is MNHEY and CDR2 is SVGEGT. There are 16 residues in the CDR3. The CDR3 is CASSYSGSYGANVLTF. The CDR3 nucleotides read TGTGCCAGCAGTTACTCGGGGAGTTATGGGGCCAACGTCCTGACTTTC.

The V call is TRBV6-5, the J call TRBJ2-1, with 15 bases fitting TRBD2. V lost 5 bases to trimming and J lost 10 bases; unmatched junction nucleotides: 6. Germline lookup yields CDR1 MNHEY and CDR2 SVGAGI. The CDR3 has 15 amino acids. The chain's CDR3 is CASSPPGLAGGEQFF. The CDR3 DNA follows: TGTGCCAGCAGTCCTCCGGGACTAGCGGGAGGCGAGCAGTTCTTC.

The sample holds one count of this clone. The chain couples TRBV10-3 to TRBJ1-2; D is perhaps TRBD1 (6 bases). CDR1 is ENHRY, CDR2 SYGVKD, per germline. This CDR3 spans 16 amino acids. Deletions cut 7 bases from V and 6 bases from J, with 24 bases between. DNA of the CDR3: TGTGCCATCACCGATCGGGGGGGCAAAAATCAAGATGGCTACACCTTC. Protein sequence: CAITDRGGKNQDGYTF.

The chain joins TRBV27 to TRBJ2-6; 12 bases fit TRBD1. The trim removed 4 bases at V and 0 bases at J, leaving 10 bases unmatched. This CDR3 contains 20 residues. Germline loops: CDR1 MNHEY, CDR2 SMNVEV (reference sequence). CDR3 amino acids: CASSSRTGTGGGSGANVLTF. CDR3 nucleotides: TGTGCCAGCAGTTCGAGAACCGGGACAGGGGGCGGCTCTGGGGCCAACGTCCTGACTTTC.

The chain couples TRBV3-1 (or the pseudogene TRBV3-2) to TRBJ2-2, with TRBD2 identical over 10 bases. The J segment lost 2 bases and the V segment lost 2 bases, leaving 5 bases of the junction unmatched. Germline-derived CDR1 and CDR2 are LGHDT and YNNKEL (reference sequence). The CDR3 totals 17 residues. CDR3 DNA: TGTGCCAGCAGCCAAAACGGACTAGCGGTTAACACCGGGGAGCTGTTTTTT. This encodes CASSQNGLAVNTGELFF.

The chain uses TRBV11-3 and TRBJ2-2; D is unresolved. Trimming took 1 base from V and 11 from J, leaving 14 bases between them. This CDR3 comprises 14 residues. Germline CDR1 SGHNT, CDR2 YENEEA. The CDR3 bases are TGTGCCAGCAGCTTAGGGCAAGACGGTAGCGAGCTGTTTTTT. It is translated as CASSLGQDGSELFF.

V is TRBV19 and J is TRBJ2-2, with TRBD1 matching 7 bases. The germline V gene encodes CDR1 LNHDA and CDR2 SQIVND (reference sequence). With V trimmed by 9 bases and J by 4 bases, 5 bases remained unmatched. The CDR3 is made up of 13 amino acids. The CDR3 loop reads CASRQGSTGELFF. The CDR3 DNA reads TGTGCCAGCCGACAGGGTTCCACCGGGGAGCTGTTTTTT.